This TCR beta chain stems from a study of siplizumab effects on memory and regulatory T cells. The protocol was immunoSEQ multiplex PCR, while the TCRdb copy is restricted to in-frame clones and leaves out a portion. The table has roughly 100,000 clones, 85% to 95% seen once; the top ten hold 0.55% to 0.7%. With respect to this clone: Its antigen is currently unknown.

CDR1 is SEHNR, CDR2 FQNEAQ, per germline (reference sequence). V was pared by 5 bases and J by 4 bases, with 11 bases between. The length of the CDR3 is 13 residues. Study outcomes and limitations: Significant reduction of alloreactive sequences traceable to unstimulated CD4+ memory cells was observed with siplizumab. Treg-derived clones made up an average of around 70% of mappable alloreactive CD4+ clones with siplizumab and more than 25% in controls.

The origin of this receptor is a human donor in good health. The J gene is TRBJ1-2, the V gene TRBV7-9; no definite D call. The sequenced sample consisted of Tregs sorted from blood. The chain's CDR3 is CASSDENLYGYTF. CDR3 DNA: TGTGCCAGCAGCGACGAAAACCTCTATGGCTACACCTTC.